One sample yielded the 32 T cell receptor beta chains listed below, sequenced in a study of shared clonotypes between healthy human individuals. Naive CD8 populations comprised CD45RO-negative cells positively selected for CCR7, excluding terminally differentiated effector memory CD45RA+ cells. Sequencing used immunoSEQ multiplex PCR; TCRdb keeps in-frame clones, though not all of them. The sample consists of about 820,000 clones, 90% to 95% of them appearing once. Sequences were obtained from naive CD8+ T cells sorted from blood. Source of these receptors: a man aged 25-45 years in good health.

This chain uses TRBV28 with TRBJ2-7, with TRBD1 matching 8 bases. V trimming: 5 bases; J trimming: 1 base; junction bases outside the gene matches: 4. There are 14 residues in the CDR3. The germline CDR1 and CDR2 sequences are MDHEN and SYDVKM. CDR3 residues: CASSNRDRSYEQYF. For the CDR3, the DNA is TGTGCCAGCAGTAACCGGGACAGGTCCTACGAGCAGTACTTC.

The CDR3 loop reads CASRPPPPGARTDTQYF. The CDR3 bases are TGTGCCAGCAGACCTCCCCCCCCAGGGGCGCGTACAGATACGCAGTATTTT. This chain uses TRBV7-9 with TRBJ2-3; D perhaps matches TRBD1 (6 bases). Germline loops: CDR1 SEHNR, CDR2 FQNEAQ (reference sequence). This CDR3 is 17 amino acids long. Trimming pared 6 bases from V and 3 bases from J, leaving 22 bases between.

This clone was seen only once. The chain has TRBV5-1 and TRBJ1-3; no clear D. Germline values: CDR1 SGHRS, CDR2 YFSETQ. Trimming left V 0 bases short and J 4 bases short, with 8 bases between. The CDR3 spans 14 residues. The CDR3 DNA is TGCGCCAGCAGCTTGGAAGGGTTCGGAAACACCATATATTTT. Protein: CASSLEGFGNTIYF.

This chain joins TRBV6-6 and TRBJ1-4; D gene ambiguous. Trimming removed 2 bases at V and 7 bases at J, with 8 bases between. Germline V lookup: CDR1 MNHNY, CDR2 SVGAGI (reference sequence). There are 13 residues in the CDR3. The CDR3 sequence is CASSYVYSEKLFF. The DNA for the CDR3 is TGTGCCAGCAGTTACGTTTACAGTGAAAAACTGTTTTTT.

V is TRBV10-2 and J is TRBJ2-1; D gene unclear. The V end was cut by 0 bases, the J end by 8 bases, with 8 bases between. This CDR3 comprises 13 residues. CDR1 is WSHSY, CDR2 SAAADI, per germline. CDR3 loop: CASSESLGDEQFF. DNA for the CDR3: TGCGCCAGCAGTGAGTCCCTCGGCGATGAGCAGTTCTTC.

The gene calls are TRBV28 and TRBJ2-7; maybe TRBD2 (5 bases). CDR1 and CDR2 from the germline V gene are MDHEN and SYDVKM. V lost 2 bases to trimming and J lost 7 bases, with 21 bases between them. The length of the CDR3 is 16 residues. The CDR3 sequence is CASSLDGGSHLEEQYF. DNA for the CDR3: TGTGCCAGCAGTTTAGATGGAGGAAGCCACCTTGAGGAGCAGTACTTC.

This sequence joins TRBV29-1 and TRBJ1-3; a possible D gene is TRBD1 (6 bases). The CDR3 is 15 amino acids. V lost 7 bases, J lost 2 bases, and 18 bases lay in between. CDR1 SQVTM and CDR2 ANQGSEA come from the germline V gene. CDR3 sequence: CSATVQGGPGNTIYF. The CDR3 nucleotides read TGCAGCGCCACGGTACAGGGCGGCCCTGGAAACACCATATATTTT. Combining the CDR3 with reference TRBV29-1 and TRBJ1-3 gives the whole variable domain SAVISQKPSRDICQRGTSLTIQCQVDSQVTMMFWYRQQPGQSLTLIATANQGSEATYESGFVIDKFPISRPNLTFSTLTVSNMSPEDSSIYLCSATVQGGPGNTIYFGEGSWLTVV.

This clone came up once. The V gene is TRBV6-1, the J gene TRBJ2-3, with no clear D. Germline V lookup: CDR1 MNHNS, CDR2 SASEGT. The CDR3 loop spans 12 amino acids. CDR3 DNA sequence: TGTGCGCTGCTTGAGGCACCAGATACGCAGTATTTT. Its translation is CALLEAPDTQYF.

The chain recombines TRBV4-1 with TRBJ2-7, with D tentatively TRBD2 (5 bases). The CDR3 spans 16 residues. V lost 0 bases and J lost 6, with 18 bases in between. Per germline, CDR1 MGHRA and CDR2 YSYEKL. The CDR3 bases are TGCGCCAGCAGCCAAGATCCTGGGGAGTTCCTTTCCGAGCAGTACTTC. Protein product: CASSQDPGEFLSEQYF.

The V call is TRBV4-1, the J call TRBJ2-1; TRBD1 matches at 9 bases. This CDR3 region has 16 residues. J lost 8 bases, V lost 0 bases, and 8 bases had no gene match. Germline values: CDR1 MGHRA, CDR2 YSYEKL. As DNA, the CDR3 is TGCGCCAGCAGCCAAGATCATGGACAGGGGAACGATGAGCAGTTCTTC. Translated: CASSQDHGQGNDEQFF.

The V and J genes are TRBV29-1 and TRBJ2-7; TRBD2 matches at 9 bases. The CDR3 contains 13 residues. The V gene end was trimmed by 5 bases and the J gene end by 3 bases; junction bases not matched to a gene: 5. CDR1 is SQVTM and CDR2 is ANQGSEA in the germline V gene. This CDR3 reads CSVFLAGFYEQYF. CDR3 in DNA: TGCAGCGTTTTTCTAGCGGGATTCTACGAGCAGTACTTC.

The CDR3 spells CASSPQGVPDTQYF. For the CDR3, the DNA is TGTGCCAGCAGCCCACAGGGGGTTCCAGATACGCAGTATTTT. The chain is built from TRBV5-6 and TRBJ2-3; 8 bases match TRBD1. In germline, CDR1 is SGHDT, CDR2 YYEEEE. With V trimmed by 4 bases and J by 4 bases, 5 bases remained unmatched. The CDR3 has 14 residues.

V usage is TRBV27 and J usage is TRBJ1-2, with a weak D call TRBD1 (5 bases). The V end was cut by 3 bases, the J end by 5 bases, with 13 bases between. From germline, CDR1 is MNHEY and CDR2 SMNVEV (reference sequence). The CDR3 covers 14 residues. The CDR3 bases are TGTGCCAGCAGTTTTAGGGGTACCGGGTATGGCTACACCTTC. Its protein product is CASSFRGTGYGYTF.

The V and J genes are TRBV13 and TRBJ2-2; D remains ambiguous. The germline V gene has CDR1 PRHDT and CDR2 FYEKMQ (reference sequence). Trimming pared 5 bases from V and 0 bases from J, leaving 7 bases between. CDR3 length equals 14 residues. The CDR3 here is CASSEGTNTGELFF. CDR3 sequence (DNA): TGTGCCAGCAGCGAAGGGACGAACACCGGGGAGCTGTTTTTT.

The rearrangement uses TRBV27 and TRBJ2-1; 7 bases align to TRBD2. The ends lost 2 bases at V and 4 bases at J; junction bases unmatched: 2. Looked up from germline, CDR1 is MNHEY and CDR2 is SMNVEV (reference sequence). The CDR3 length is 14 residues. In DNA form, the CDR3 reads TGTGCCAGCAGTTTACTAGCGGAGTACAATGAGCAGTTCTTC. Its protein product is CASSLLAEYNEQFF.

The chain has TRBV7-9 and TRBJ2-1; TRBD2 matches 11 bases. The ends lost 6 bases at V and 8 bases at J; junction bases unmatched: 9. The CDR3 is made up of 15 amino acids. Germline V gives CDR1 SEHNR, CDR2 FQNEAQ (reference sequence). CDR3 loop: CASSSSLAGGHEQFF. The CDR3 coding sequence is TGTGCCAGCAGTTCATCTCTAGCGGGAGGACATGAGCAGTTCTTC.

The J gene is TRBJ2-7, the V gene TRBV21-1; the table calls TRBD2, which could not be checked here. TRBV21-1 is annotated as a pseudogene. The CDR3 loop spans 18 amino acids. CDR3 residues: CASSAWNPSGRNPDEQYF. As DNA, the CDR3 is TGTGCCAGCAGCGCATGGAACCCTAGCGGGAGGAACCCCGACGAGCAGTACTTC.

The chain is built from TRBV9 and TRBJ1-2; 7 bases agree with TRBD1. Losses at the gene ends were 0 bases for V and 2 bases for J; bases not matched to a gene: 1. Germline CDR1 SGDLS, CDR2 YYNGEE. This CDR3 has 14 amino acids. The CDR3 DNA reads TGTGCCAGCAGCGTAGCGGGACAGAACTATGGCTACACCTTC. Residues: CASSVAGQNYGYTF. Looking up the rest from reference TRBV9 and TRBJ1-2 gives the full variable domain: DSGVTQTPKHLITATGQRVTLRCSPRSGDLSVYWYQQSLDQGLQFLIQYYNGEERAKGNILERFSAQQFPDLHSELNLSSLELGDSALYFCASSVAGQNYGYTFGSGTRLTVV.

The chain employs TRBV27 and TRBJ1-2; maybe TRBD1 (5 bases). CDR1 and CDR2 (germline): MNHEY, SMNVEV (reference sequence). This CDR3 has 14 residues. Deletions cut 2 bases from V and 8 bases from J, with 15 bases between. CDR3 DNA: TGTGCCAGCAGTTTAAGCAGGGTTGGGTACGGCTACACCTTC. It is translated as CASSLSRVGYGYTF.

About this clone itself: Different DNA sequences within this sample yield the same CDR3. The chain couples TRBV2 to TRBJ2-7; 13 nucleotides align to TRBD2. The CDR3 is 14 residues long. Germline CDR1 reads SNHLY; CDR2 reads FYNNEI. Trimming cost V 4 bases and J 4 bases; bases outside gene matches: 1. The CDR3 nucleotides are TGTGCCAGCAGTGGGACTAGCGGGAGTTACGAGCAGTACTTC. This sequence encodes CASSGTSGSYEQYF.

V usage is TRBV5-1 and J usage is TRBJ1-5; no clear D. There are 16 residues in the CDR3. Germline CDR1 SGHRS, CDR2 YFSETQ. V was trimmed by 2 bases and J by 2 bases, leaving 14 bases between them. CDR3 nucleotide sequence: TGCGCCAGCAGCTTCCACGCCCTCGGCGGCAATCAGCCCCAGCATTTT. This translates into CASSFHALGGNQPQHF.

This chain joins TRBV9 and TRBJ2-2; D is undetermined. The CDR3 is 17 amino acids. V was shortened by 2 bases and J by 0 bases, with 14 bases between the two germline ends. The germline V gene encodes CDR1 SGDLS and CDR2 YYNGEE. The CDR3 loop reads CASSVTPLRANTGELFF. The CDR3 DNA follows: TGTGCCAGCAGCGTTACCCCGCTACGGGCGAACACCGGGGAGCTGTTTTTT.

The genes are TRBV27 and TRBJ1-2, with D possibly TRBD1 on 6 matching bases. Trimming cost V 3 bases and J 6 bases, with 11 bases left between them. This CDR3 contains 13 residues. In germline, CDR1 is MNHEY, CDR2 SMNVEV (reference sequence). This CDR3 reads CASSFLRTDGYTF. In nucleotides, the CDR3 is TGTGCCAGCAGTTTTTTGAGGACAGATGGCTACACCTTC.

This clone was seen ten or more times. The genes are TRBV6-4 and TRBJ2-2; 9 bases are a match to TRBD2. Germline CDR1 and CDR2: MRHNA and SNTAGT. V shed 4 bases, J shed 0 bases, and the junction held 0 bases outside the gene matches. The CDR3 is made up of 15 amino acids. The CDR3 DNA reads as TGTGCCAGCAGTGCTAGCGGGGCGAACACCGGGGAGCTGTTTTTT. Translation: CASSASGANTGELFF.

In DNA form, the CDR3 reads TGCGCCAGCAGCCAAGATCCGGGCCTAGCGGGAACGGGGAATGAGCAGTTCTTC. Translation gives CASSQDPGLAGTGNEQFF. The genes are TRBV4-1 and TRBJ2-1, with 9 bases lining up with TRBD2. The CDR3 runs to 18 residues. The V and J ends lost 0 bases and 7 bases, in that order; junction bases with no gene match: 13. CDR1 is MGHRA and CDR2 is YSYEKL in the germline V gene.

The CDR3 bases are TGTGCCAGCAGTTACTCTAGAAACTACGAGCAGTACTTC. Its protein product is CASSYSRNYEQYF. This chain links TRBV6-6 with TRBJ2-7; D gene uncertain. In germline, CDR1 is MNHNY, CDR2 SVGAGI (reference sequence). This CDR3 contains 13 residues. Trimming shortened V by 0 bases and J by 3 bases, and 6 bases separated the two germline ends.

The V gene is TRBV29-1, the J gene TRBJ2-3, with 14 bases fitting TRBD2. The germline CDR1 and CDR2 sequences are SQVTM and ANQGSEA. The CDR3 consists of 16 residues. The junction had 7 bases not matched to a gene; V was cut back by 6 bases and J by 2 bases. The CDR3 DNA sequence: TGCAGCGTCGACGGGACTAGCGGGAGCTACACAGATACGCAGTATTTT. Protein: CSVDGTSGSYTDTQYF.

CDR3 in DNA: TGTGCCAGCAGCCAAGATCTTGGTCTCTCCGACAGCGATGAGCAGTTCTTC. Amino acid sequence: CASSQDLGLSDSDEQFF. V gene TRBV14 combines with J gene TRBJ2-1; D possibly corresponds to TRBD1 (5 bases). V was trimmed by 0 bases and J by 8 bases, leaving 20 bases between them. Germline V lookup: CDR1 SGHDN, CDR2 FVKESK. The CDR3 is made up of 17 amino acids.

The chain carries TRBV2 and TRBJ2-3; a possible D gene is TRBD2 (6 bases). This CDR3 spans 11 amino acids. The V and J ends lost 10 bases and 5 bases respectively, with 10 bases between them. Germline loops: CDR1 SNHLY, CDR2 FYNNEI. As DNA, the CDR3 is TGTGCCACCGTTAGCGGAGATACGCAGTATTTT. Amino acid sequence: CATVSGDTQYF.

This chain connects TRBV5-1 to TRBJ2-1, with 7 positions matching TRBD2. Germline loops: CDR1 SGHRS, CDR2 YFSETQ. The CDR3 contains 12 residues. V lost 4 bases, J lost 10 bases, and 5 bases stayed unmatched. The CDR3 nucleotides are TGCGCCAGCAGCGGGGAGGGGAGCGAGCAGTTCTTC. This sequence encodes CASSGEGSEQFF. Complete variable domain (other parts from reference TRBV5-1 and TRBJ2-1): KAGVTQTPRYLIKTRGQQVTLSCSPISGHRSVSWYQQTPGQGLQFLFEYFSETQRNKGNFPGRFSGRQFSNSRSEMNVSTLELGDSALYLCASSGEGSEQFFGPGTRLTVL.

The chain combines TRBV7-9 with TRBJ2-5; D is unclear. Germline assignment: CDR1 SEHNR and CDR2 FQNEAQ (reference sequence). V lost 1 base and J lost 7, with 13 bases in between. The CDR3 sequence is 14 residues long. The CDR3 loop is CASSLDPKIGTQYF. CDR3 DNA: TGTGCCAGCAGCTTAGACCCCAAGATCGGGACCCAGTACTTC.

J is TRBJ2-1 and V is TRBV13, with TRBD2 as a possible D gene (5 bases). Germline loops: CDR1 PRHDT, CDR2 FYEKMQ (reference sequence). V lost 0 bases and J 6 bases, leaving 9 bases between the germline ends. This CDR3 has 14 amino acids. The CDR3 here is CASSLGGSGNEQFF. The CDR3 nucleotides read TGTGCCAGCAGCTTAGGGGGGAGCGGCAATGAGCAGTTCTTC. The full variable domain, with the rest looked up from reference TRBV13 and TRBJ2-1, is AAGVIQSPRHLIKEKRETATLKCYPIPRHDTVYWYQQGPGQDPQFLISFYEKMQSDKGSIPDRFSAQQFSDYHSELNMSSLELGDSALYFCASSLGGSGNEQFFGPGTRLTVL.